The clone carrying this T cell receptor beta chain was seen repeatedly, ten times or more. Its matching antigen is unknown. This entry is derived from a study of breast tumors, draining lymph nodes, adjacent tissues. Study observations and caveats: Luminal-like breast cancer showed significantly greater tumor-nontumor repertoire similarity than basal-like breast cancer did. Compared with lymph nodes, tumors were less diverse; compared with nontumor tissue, more. Tumor T cell lymph node origin was a supported hypothesis, not proven.

Germline assignment: CDR1 DFQATT and CDR2 SNEGSKA (reference sequence). The CDR3 totals 17 residues. Trimming removed 3 bases from V and 2 bases from J; junction bases left unmatched: 12. Samples came from axillary lymph nodes draining the breast cancer. TCRdb re-called the multiplex PCR reads through MiXCR, storing one row per CDR3 protein. This table has roughly 120,000 distinct CDR3 sequences, 15% to 20% appearing once. The receptor comes from a female donor with breast cancer. Some clones in this sample may be carry-over from other donors' samples. The chain carries TRBV20-1 and TRBJ1-3; 8 nucleotides align to TRBD1. What was sequenced was axillary lymph node tissue. The CDR3 region is CSASGTGGNRPGNTIYF. The DNA for the CDR3 is TGCAGTGCTAGTGGGACAGGCGGCAATCGCCCTGGAAACACCATATATTTT.